This TCR beta chain was retrieved from a study of T cells in localized non-small cell lung cancer. Method: immunoSEQ multiplex PCR; TCRdb's copy keeps in-frame clones and lacks some. The profile shows approximately 5,900 clones, 20% to 25% of them singletons. To note about this clone: What it recognizes is unknown.

Study results and caveats: Greater blood T cell density accompanied longer overall survival. There were a median 57 of the top 100 tumor clones appearing in adjacent lung. Peak T cell clonality was found in uninvolved adjacent lung, exceeding tumor.

Germline V gene sequence: CDR1 GTSNPN, CDR2 SVGIG (reference sequence). V was pared by 5 bases and J by 4 bases, with 6 bases of the junction left unmatched. The CDR3 has 14 residues. This receptor was identified in a female donor over 55 with stage I lung adenocarcinoma. The chain uses TRBV30 and TRBJ2-1; 9 bases agree with TRBD2. Sequenced material: lung tumor tissue, taken before any cancer treatment. The DNA for the CDR3 is TGTGCCTGGGAGCGGGGGGAGAGTTACAATGAGCAGTTCTTC. Its translation: CAWERGESYNEQFF.